One and the same sample provided the 27 T cell receptor beta chains below, sequenced in a study of CD8 T cells in ankylosing spondylitis. TCRdb analysed the 5' RACE reads with MiXCR anew, one entry per CDR3 protein. The data show around 25,000 distinct CDR3 sequences, with about a sixth seen just once and around 28% held by the top ten. The sequenced sample was blood. The origin of the receptors is a male donor with ankylosing spondylitis or in good health (not recorded which).

In this sample, this clonotype turned up a few times. The chain employs TRBV20-1 and TRBJ2-2; 8 nucleotides match TRBD2. The V gene's germline CDR1 is DFQATT and CDR2 SNEGSKA (reference sequence). The length of the CDR3 is 15 residues. Losses at the gene ends were 3 bases for V and 4 bases for J; bases not matched to a gene: 7. This chain's CDR3 is CSAREAGALTGELFF. The CDR3 nucleotides are TGCAGTGCTAGGGAAGCGGGGGCCCTCACCGGGGAGCTGTTTTTT.

The genes are TRBV6-2 or TRBV6-3 and TRBJ1-4; D remains ambiguous. The V end lost 4 bases, the J end lost 0 bases, and 12 bases lay between the germline ends. Germline CDR1 MNHEY, CDR2 SVGEGT. This CDR3 is built from 16 residues. The CDR3 nucleotides read TGTGCCAGCAGTTCCCGCCCTGAGGCAACTAATGAAAAACTGTTTTTT. Translation gives CASSSRPEATNEKLFF.

In this sample, this clonotype turned up a few times. The CDR3 sequence: CASRPGQINTGELFF. In nucleotides, the CDR3 is TGCGCCAGCAGACCGGGACAGATTAACACCGGGGAGCTGTTTTTT. The chain is built from TRBV10-2 and TRBJ2-2, with TRBD1 identical over 7 bases. Germline CDR1 and CDR2: WSHSY and SAAADI. The CDR3 covers 15 residues. With 6 bases clipped from V and 2 bases from J, the junction kept 6 bases outside the gene matches.

The chain employs TRBV4-1 and TRBJ2-5; 8 nucleotides line up with TRBD2. The length of the CDR3 is 17 residues. Trimming removed 4 bases from V and 2 bases from J; junction bases left unmatched: 12. CDR1 is MGHRA and CDR2 is YSYEKL in the germline V gene. The CDR3 DNA is TGCGCCAGCAGCCGAGTTGGCGGCGGGGGGCGTCAAGAGACCCAGTACTTC. Translation gives CASSRVGGGGRQETQYF.

This clonotype appeared many times. This rearrangement joins TRBV5-1 to TRBJ2-3, with 12 bases matching TRBD2. Germline V gene sequence: CDR1 SGHRS, CDR2 YFSETQ. The CDR3 is made up of 16 amino acids. Germline trimming cut 1 base from V and 5 bases from J; bases unmatched to any gene: 5. The CDR3 DNA reads as TGCGCCAGCAGCTTGATGACTAGCGGGAGTGGAGATACGCAGTATTTT. Translated: CASSLMTSGSGDTQYF.

This clonotype has at least ten counts. The V call is TRBV5-6, the J call TRBJ1-4; D unclear. Germline V lookup: CDR1 SGHDT, CDR2 YYEEEE. V shed 3 bases and J shed 8 bases, with 11 bases lying between them. The CDR3 extends over 13 amino acids. CDR3 sequence (DNA): TGTGCCAGCAGCTCCGTTCTCGGAGAAAAACTGTTTTTT. Amino acids: CASSSVLGEKLFF.

This clonotype was observed many times. The chain joins TRBV4-3 to TRBJ1-6; D ambiguous. V was shortened by 4 bases and J by 5 bases, with 9 bases between the two germline ends. The CDR3 is 14 amino acids. Germline V CDR1 and CDR2: LGHNA, YSLEER. The CDR3 here is CASSRTANNSPLHF. CDR3 coding DNA: TGCGCCAGCAGCCGGACGGCGAATAATTCACCCCTCCACTTT.

The gene calls are TRBV10-3 and TRBJ2-4, with a weak D call TRBD1 (5 bases). The germline V and J ends were trimmed by 3 bases and 2 bases, with 8 bases remaining between them. The CDR3 loop spans 14 amino acids. Germline values: CDR1 ENHRY, CDR2 SYGVKD. The CDR3 here is CAISDDSPKNIQYF. Written as DNA, the CDR3 is TGTGCCATCAGTGATGACAGCCCCAAAAACATTCAGTACTTC.

This clonotype was seen only a few times. This chain links TRBV20-1 with TRBJ1-6; TRBD1 matches at 9 bases. After removal of 5 bases from V and 10 bases from J, the junction contained 9 bases not matched to a gene. The CDR3 has 14 residues. Per the germline V gene, CDR1 is DFQATT and CDR2 is SNEGSKA (reference sequence). The CDR3 sequence is CSARPGQGRSPLHF. As DNA, the CDR3 is TGCAGTGCTCGTCCGGGACAGGGTCGGTCACCCCTCCACTTT.

The sample holds a few counts of this clonotype. The chain carries TRBV29-1 and TRBJ2-1; D is tentatively TRBD1 or TRBD2 (7 bases each). In germline, CDR1 is SQVTM, CDR2 ANQGSEA. The CDR3 runs 16 residues. Deletions cut 2 bases from V and 3 bases from J, with 17 bases between. The DNA of the CDR3 is TGCAGCGTTGAACCCCCCAGGGGGGGTAGCTACAATGAGCAGTTCTTC. It codes for CSVEPPRGGSYNEQFF.

This clonotype is deemed medium-sized. This chain uses TRBV7-9 with TRBJ2-7, with D perhaps TRBD1 (6 bases). The CDR3 covers 15 residues. Germline CDR1 SEHNR, CDR2 FQNEAQ (reference sequence). Trimming cost V 6 bases and J 1 base, with 16 bases left between them. CDR3 coding DNA: TGTGCCAGCAGTTTTTCGGGACACCAGTCCTACGAGCAGTACGTC. Translation gives CASSFSGHQSYEQYV.

This clonotype showed up many times. The V and J genes are TRBV20-1 and TRBJ2-2; D remains unclear. This CDR3 is 14 amino acids long. The germline V and J ends were trimmed by 3 bases and 1 base, with 9 bases remaining between them. Germline CDR1 reads DFQATT; CDR2 reads SNEGSKA (reference sequence). This CDR3 is CSASYPVNTGELFF. CDR3 DNA: TGCAGTGCTAGTTATCCCGTGAACACCGGGGAGCTGTTTTTT.

The table lists this clonotype with a few counts. The chain is built from TRBV7-2 and TRBJ2-1, with 10 bases aligning to TRBD2. V lost 5 bases and J lost 5; bases outside the gene matches: 6. CDR3 length: 15 residues. CDR1 and CDR2 from the germline V gene are SGHTA and FQGNSA. The CDR3 DNA follows: TGTGCCAGCAGCCTTAGCGGGGGGACTCACAATGAGCAGTTCTTC. It translates to CASSLSGGTHNEQFF.

This clonotype was counted at least ten times. The chain links TRBV20-1 to TRBJ2-6; 12 nucleotides agree with TRBD1. The CDR3 runs to 18 residues. Germline CDR1 is DFQATT and CDR2 is SNEGSKA (reference sequence). The junction had 7 bases not matched to a gene; V was cut back by 1 base and J by 3 bases. The CDR3 sequence is CSARGRDRGRSGANVLTF. For the CDR3, the DNA is TGCAGTGCTAGAGGTCGGGACAGGGGGCGCAGTGGGGCCAACGTCCTGACTTTC.

The sample holds many counts of this clonotype. V and J are TRBV20-1 and TRBJ2-3; D ambiguous. Trimming stripped 5 bases from V and 2 bases from J, with 11 bases between. This CDR3 is built from 13 residues. Germline-derived CDR1 and CDR2 are DFQATT and SNEGSKA (reference sequence). The CDR3 DNA reads TGCAGTGCTGATACCGGGTTCACAGATACGCAGTATTTT. It translates to CSADTGFTDTQYF.

The CDR3 spells CASSFTSGWDTDTQYF. In DNA, the CDR3 is TGTGCCAGCAGCTTCACTAGCGGGTGGGACACAGATACGCAGTATTTT. This chain links TRBV11-2 with TRBJ2-3, with TRBD2 matching over 9 bases. Trimming at V came to 3 bases and at J to 2 bases, leaving 6 bases not matched to a gene. The germline V gene encodes CDR1 SGHAT and CDR2 FQNNGV. The CDR3 is 16 amino acids.

V and J are TRBV12-3 or TRBV12-4 and TRBJ2-5; 7 bases match TRBD2. The CDR3 length is 14 residues. V lost 5 bases, J lost 2 bases, and 5 bases stayed unmatched. CDR3 amino acids: CASSPRAGQETQYF. The CDR3 region has the DNA TGTGCCAGCAGTCCCCGAGCGGGGCAAGAGACCCAGTACTTC.

This clonotype was seen a handful of times. Its ends do not fully match the called genes, so a read error is possible. V usage is TRBV7-1 and J usage is TRBJ2-3; 8 bases agree with TRBD2. TRBV7-1 is treated as an ORF (open reading frame) with a function not yet certain. This CDR3 contains 14 residues. The CDR3 DNA reads as TGTGCCAGCAGCCCAGCGGGGGGCACAGATACGCAGTATTTT. This translates into CASSPAGGTDTQYF.

The count of this clonotype is one. This sequence joins TRBV29-1 and TRBJ2-2; no clear D gene. The germline CDR1 and CDR2 sequences are SQVTM and ANQGSEA. V lost 3 bases, J lost 1 base, and 6 bases lay in between. The CDR3 is made up of 13 amino acids. The CDR3 reads CSVEIENTGELFF. The CDR3 bases are TGCAGCGTTGAGATAGAGAACACCGGGGAGCTGTTTTTT.

The table lists this clonotype with a few counts. CDR3 sequence reads: CASSLDTNQPQHF. The CDR3 DNA reads TGTGCCAGCAGCTTAGACACGAATCAGCCCCAGCATTTT. The chain combines TRBV7-2 with TRBJ1-5, with unresolved D. Trimming removed 1 base from V and 4 bases from J, with 5 bases in between. The CDR3 is 13 amino acids. Germline V CDR1 and CDR2: SGHTA, FQGNSA.

DNA of the CDR3: TGTGCCAGCAGCTTGGGAGGGGCGCCCACCGGGGAGCTGTTTTTT. Protein: CASSLGGAPTGELFF. J is TRBJ2-2 and V is TRBV7-9; 7 bases line up with TRBD2. V dropped 3 bases and J dropped 4; count of bases not matched to a gene: 5. Looked up from germline, CDR1 is SEHNR and CDR2 is FQNEAQ (reference sequence). The CDR3 totals 15 residues.

The rearrangement joins TRBV6-2 or TRBV6-3 to TRBJ1-5; D gene unclear. The germline CDR1 and CDR2 sequences are MNHEY and SVGEGT. Trimming left V 0 bases short and J 0 bases short, with 9 bases between. CDR3 length: 16 amino acids. CDR3 DNA: TGTGCCAGCAGTTACTCAACTCTCCTTAGCAATCAGCCCCAGCATTTT. Its translation is CASSYSTLLSNQPQHF.

This chain links TRBV19 with TRBJ1-1; D is ambiguous. Germline CDR1 is LNHDA and CDR2 is SQIVND (reference sequence). This CDR3 is 12 amino acids long. Trimming took 10 bases from V and 6 from J, leaving 15 bases between them. CDR3 nucleotides: TGTGCCACAAAGACGTCGGTGGCTGAAGCTTTCTTT. Amino acids: CATKTSVAEAFF.

This clonotype appeared a few times. This chain connects TRBV5-1 to TRBJ2-1, with D possibly TRBD2 on 5 matching bases. The CDR3 runs to 15 residues. Germline-derived CDR1 and CDR2 are SGHRS and YFSETQ. The V and J ends lost 5 bases and 0 bases respectively, with 12 bases between them. CDR3 region: CASRLSAISYNEQFF. The DNA for the CDR3 is TGCGCCAGCAGGCTTAGCGCCATCTCCTACAATGAGCAGTTCTTC. The full variable domain, rest sourced from reference TRBV5-1 and TRBJ2-1, is KAGVTQTPRYLIKTRGQQVTLSCSPISGHRSVSWYQQTPGQGLQFLFEYFSETQRNKGNFPGRFSGRQFSNSRSEMNVSTLELGDSALYLCASRLSAISYNEQFFGPGTRLTVL.

As to this clonotype: This may come from a read error, since a much larger clone is one base off. This chain connects TRBV20-1 to TRBJ2-2; D ambiguous. The ends were cut back, 4 bases at V and 5 bases at J, with 5 bases in the middle. The CDR3 totals 11 residues. Germline CDR1 DFQATT, CDR2 SNEGSKA (reference sequence). The CDR3 nucleotides read TGCAGTGCTATAGGAACCGGGGAGCTGTTTTTT. Its translation is CSAIGTGELFF.

In this sample, this clonotype turned up a few times. The chain uses TRBV20-1 and TRBJ2-2; maybe TRBD1 (5 bases). The CDR3 spans 14 residues. Germline V gene lookup returns CDR1 DFQATT and CDR2 SNEGSKA (reference sequence). With 2 bases removed from V and 6 bases from J, the gap between germline ends came to 13 bases. The CDR3, as DNA: TGCAGTGCTAGACGGGCGCAAGGGGCCGGGGAGCTGTTTTTT. Its protein is CSARRAQGAGELFF.

This chain uses TRBV20-1 with TRBJ2-3; 10 bases fit TRBD2. Trimming removed 5 bases from V and 3 bases from J; junction bases left unmatched: 5. The CDR3 is 14 residues long. Looked up from germline, CDR1 is DFQATT and CDR2 is SNEGSKA (reference sequence). The chain's CDR3 is CSAVAGGSTDTQYF. CDR3 nucleotides: TGCAGTGCTGTAGCGGGGGGCAGTACAGATACGCAGTATTTT.